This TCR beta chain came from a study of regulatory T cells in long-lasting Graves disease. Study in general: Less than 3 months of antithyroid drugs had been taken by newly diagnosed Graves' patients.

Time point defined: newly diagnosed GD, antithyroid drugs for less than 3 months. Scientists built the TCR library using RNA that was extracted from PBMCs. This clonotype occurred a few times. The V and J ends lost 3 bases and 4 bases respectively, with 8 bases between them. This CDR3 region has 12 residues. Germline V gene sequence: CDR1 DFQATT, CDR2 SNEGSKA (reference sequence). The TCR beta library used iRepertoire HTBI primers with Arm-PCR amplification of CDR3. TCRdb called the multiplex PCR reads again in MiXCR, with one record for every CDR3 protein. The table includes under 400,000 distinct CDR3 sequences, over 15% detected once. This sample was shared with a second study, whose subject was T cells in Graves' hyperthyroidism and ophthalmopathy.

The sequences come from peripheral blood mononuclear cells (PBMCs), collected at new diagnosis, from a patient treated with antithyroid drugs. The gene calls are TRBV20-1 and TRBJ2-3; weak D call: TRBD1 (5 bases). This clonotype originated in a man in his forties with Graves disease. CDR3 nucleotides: TGCAGTGCTAGCGGCAGGGCAGATACGCAGTATTTT. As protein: CSASGRADTQYF.